Presented here are 10 T cell receptor beta chains from one specimen sequenced in a study of response to subunit inactivated influenza vaccine. TCRdb re-derived calls from the RT-PCR reads in MiXCR, one entry per CDR3 protein. The profile shows about 800,000 distinct CDR3 sequences, 20% to 25% of them singletons. The material was PBMCs from blood, obtained 4 to 6 days after vaccination. The receptors were gathered from a man between 50 and 59 years old who received an inactivated influenza vaccine.

In this sample, this clonotype turned up a few times. V and J are TRBV7-2 and TRBJ2-7; D is ambiguous. V lost 1 base and J lost 2, with 12 bases in between. Germline CDR1 SGHTA, CDR2 FQGNSA. The CDR3 is 15 residues long. CDR3 bases: TGTGCCAGCAGCTTAGGTTGGCAGATCGCCTACGAGCAGTACTTC. Translated: CASSLGWQIAYEQYF.

The V gene is TRBV12-3 or TRBV12-4, the J gene TRBJ2-1; D is possibly TRBD1 (6 bases). The CDR3 consists of 17 residues. V dropped 7 bases and J dropped 0 bases, with 19 bases sitting between them. Written as DNA, the CDR3 is TGTGCCAGCACCCCTCCACCGGGGACATACTCCTACAATGAGCAGTTCTTC. The encoded protein is CASTPPPGTYSYNEQFF.

The chain is built from TRBV7-6 and TRBJ2-5, with D possibly TRBD1 on 5 matching bases. V was pared by 1 base and J by 0 bases, with 9 bases between. Germline-derived CDR1 and CDR2 are SGHVS and FNYEAQ. This CDR3 contains 15 residues. CDR3: CASSLGPRDQETQYF. The CDR3 region has the DNA TGTGCCAGCAGCTTAGGTCCCAGGGACCAAGAGACCCAGTACTTC.

This clonotype came up a few times. The chain carries TRBV20-1 and TRBJ2-1; 11 nucleotides match TRBD2. The length of the CDR3 is 18 residues. V was pared by 3 bases and J by 4 bases, with 14 bases of the junction left unmatched. CDR1 DFQATT and CDR2 SNEGSKA come from the germline V gene (reference sequence). DNA of the CDR3: TGCAGTGCTAGGCTACTAGCGGGAGTCCAGAAACGATACAATGAGCAGTTCTTC. It translates to CSARLLAGVQKRYNEQFF.

This clonotype was seen only a few times. The rearrangement links TRBV6-1 to TRBJ2-1; 7 nucleotides line up with TRBD2. This CDR3 spans 13 amino acids. J gave up 9 bases and V 7 bases, and 9 bases lay outside the gene matches. Per germline, CDR1 MNHNS and CDR2 SASEGT. The CDR3 protein is CASTLTSLGEQFF. DNA for the CDR3: TGTGCCAGCACCCTGACTAGCCTCGGTGAGCAGTTCTTC.

The sample holds a few counts of this clonotype. The V call is TRBV15, the J call TRBJ1-1; D gene unclear. Germline V gene lookup returns CDR1 LNHNV and CDR2 YYDKDF (reference sequence). This CDR3 contains 13 residues. V was shortened by 1 base and J by 4 bases, with 7 bases between the two germline ends. The CDR3 is CATSRGVVTEAFF. DNA for the CDR3: TGTGCCACCAGCAGAGGGGTCGTCACTGAAGCTTTCTTT.

The V gene is TRBV20-1, the J gene TRBJ2-2; 9 bases fit TRBD2. The CDR3 runs 16 residues. Per germline, CDR1 DFQATT and CDR2 SNEGSKA (reference sequence). Unmatched junction bases numbered 9, after V lost 7 bases and J lost 0 bases. The CDR3 loop is CSVGDSGSANTGELFF. DNA for the CDR3: TGCAGTGTGGGGGATAGCGGGAGCGCGAACACCGGGGAGCTGTTTTTT.

This chain links TRBV2 with TRBJ2-2, with D maybe TRBD1 (6 bases). The CDR3 covers 15 residues. Between the trimmed V and J ends, which lost 7 bases and 5 bases, there was a span of 17 bases. Per the germline V gene, CDR1 is SNHLY and CDR2 is FYNNEI. CDR3 in amino acids: CASTWTAAGTGELFF. The CDR3 DNA sequence: TGTGCCAGCACGTGGACAGCTGCCGGGACCGGGGAGCTGTTTTTT.

There are a few counts of this clonotype. The J gene is TRBJ1-1, the V gene TRBV13; D remains unclear. V was trimmed by 2 bases and J by 1 base, leaving 8 bases between them. The CDR3 spans 14 residues. In germline, CDR1 is PRHDT, CDR2 FYEKMQ (reference sequence). In nucleotides, the CDR3 is TGTGCCAGCAGCTTACGGCGACAGAACACTGAAGCTTTCTTT. Translated: CASSLRRQNTEAFF. The full variable domain, in which reference TRBV13 and TRBJ1-1 provide the parts outside the CDR3, is AAGVIQSPRHLIKEKRETATLKCYPIPRHDTVYWYQQGPGQDPQFLISFYEKMQSDKGSIPDRFSAQQFSDYHSELNMSSLELGDSALYFCASSLRRQNTEAFFGQGTRLTVV.

The chain joins TRBV6-5 to TRBJ1-2, with D tentatively TRBD1 (6 bases). CDR3 size: 12 residues. Germline loops: CDR1 MNHEY, CDR2 SVGAGI. CDR3 region: CATGPTNYGYTF. CDR3 DNA sequence: TGTGCGACAGGACCGACTAACTATGGCTACACCTTC.